Below are 27 T cell receptor beta chains sequenced from a single sample in a study of regulatory T cells in long-lasting Graves disease. In building TCR beta libraries, iRepertoire HTBI primers were used together with Arm-PCR of CDR3 regions. TCRdb fed the multiplex PCR reads into MiXCR, producing one record per CDR3 protein. The sample consists of approximately 470,000 distinct CDR3 sequences, 20% to 25% of them appearing once. Time point reported: persistent/refractory GD, antithyroid drugs over 5 years with positive TRAb. The TCR library was made from RNA extracted from PBMCs. The sample here was peripheral blood mononuclear cells (PBMCs), taken when the disease was refractory, from a patient treated with antithyroid drugs. The receptors were sampled from a female donor with Graves disease.

This chain links TRBV6-1 with TRBJ2-7; D is ambiguous. Germline-derived CDR1 and CDR2 are MNHNS and SASEGT. The CDR3 runs 12 residues. Between the trimmed V and J ends, which lost 6 bases and 2 bases, there was a span of 8 bases. CDR3: CASSPVTYEQYF. In nucleotides, the CDR3 is TGTGCCAGCAGCCCGGTTACCTACGAGCAGTACTTC.

As regards this clonotype: The germline gene is not matched at one end of the junction; a read error may be the cause. The chain combines TRBV27 with TRBJ1-2; maybe TRBD1 (5 bases). From germline, CDR1 is MNHEY and CDR2 SMNVEV (reference sequence). The CDR3 is made up of 13 amino acids. The CDR3 spells CASSRDGNHGYTF. CDR3 sequence (DNA): TGTGCCAGCAGCAGGGACGGTAACCATGGCTACACCTTC.

This clonotype was picked up many times. The CDR3 reads CASSLRSSTYEQYF. CDR3 nucleotide sequence: TGTGCCAGCAGCTTACGGTCGTCTACCTACGAGCAGTACTTC. This chain uses TRBV11-2 with TRBJ2-7; no reliable D call. Germline CDR1 and CDR2: SGHAT and FQNNGV. There are 14 residues in the CDR3. V was shortened by 2 bases and J by 2 bases, with 10 bases between the two germline ends.

About this clonotype itself: Being one base from a much bigger clone, this may be a read error. This chain uses TRBV12-3 or TRBV12-4 with TRBJ2-7; 10 nucleotides match TRBD2. The CDR3 spans 15 residues. The CDR3 coding sequence is TGTGTCAGCAGCCCCCAGCGGGAGGGCTCCTACGAGCAGTACTTC. Protein sequence: CVSSPQREGSYEQYF.

Of note for this clonotype: A read error may explain this, as a much larger clone is one base away. This chain uses TRBV6-5 with TRBJ1-5; 10 bases are a match to TRBD1. This CDR3 comprises 18 residues. Germline CDR1 reads MNHEY; CDR2 reads SVGAGI. CDR3 nucleotides: TGTGCCAGCAGTTACGCGACAGGGGGCCTTAATAGCAATCGGCCCCAGCATTTT. The encoded protein is CASSYATGGLNSNRPQHF.

V and J are TRBV19 and TRBJ1-1; D gene unclear. V was pared by 3 bases and J by 1 base, with 6 bases between. Germline-derived CDR1 and CDR2 are LNHDA and SQIVND (reference sequence). The CDR3 has 13 amino acids. In nucleotides, the CDR3 is TGTGCCAGTAGTATGGCGTGGAACACTGAAGCTTTCTTT. Amino acid sequence: CASSMAWNTEAFF.

The CDR3 DNA is TGTGCCAGCTCACCAACGGGAAATAATTCACCCCTCCACTTT. Protein: CASSPTGNNSPLHF. The chain is built from TRBV18 and TRBJ1-6; the D is unclear. V dropped 2 bases and J dropped 5 bases, with 7 bases sitting between them. Germline lookup yields CDR1 KGHSH and CDR2 LQKENI. This CDR3 comprises 14 residues.

This chain joins TRBV5-1 and TRBJ2-7; D is unresolved. This CDR3 spans 14 amino acids. Germline CDR1 and CDR2: SGHRS and YFSETQ. Trimming removed 0 bases at V and 5 bases at J, with 12 bases between. CDR3 sequence: CASSLVQSYDEQYF. Here the CDR3 DNA reads TGCGCCAGCAGCTTGGTCCAGTCTTACGACGAGCAGTACTTC.

J is TRBJ1-4 and V is TRBV7-9; D is uncertain. There are 16 residues in the CDR3. V lost 5 bases and J lost 4, with 17 bases in between. Per the germline V gene, CDR1 is SEHNR and CDR2 is FQNEAQ (reference sequence). For the CDR3, the DNA is TGTGCCAGCAGCACCCCCCGGGAGTTCCTTAATGAAAAACTGTTTTTT. Its translation: CASSTPREFLNEKLFF.

The sample holds many counts of this clonotype. V is TRBV28 and J is TRBJ2-7, with a possible D match to TRBD2 (6 bases). The CDR3 contains 14 residues. Per germline, CDR1 MDHEN and CDR2 SYDVKM. V was cut by 6 bases and J by 3 bases, with 15 bases left in between. In DNA, the CDR3 is TGTGCCAGCAGAAGGAGGGGCCATTACTACGAGCAGTACTTC. Translation gives CASRRRGHYYEQYF. The entire variable domain, with the rest obtained from reference TRBV28 and TRBJ2-7, is as follows: DVKVTQSSRYLVKRTGEKVFLECVQDMDHENMFWYRQDPGLGLRLIYFSYDVKMKEKGDIPEGYSVSREKKERFSLILESASTNQTSMYLCASRRRGHYYEQYFGPGTRLTVT.

The chain carries TRBV28 and TRBJ2-7; D is possibly TRBD1 (6 bases). V was cut by 4 bases and J by 7 bases, with 17 bases left in between. Germline lookup yields CDR1 MDHEN and CDR2 SYDVKM. The CDR3 has 14 amino acids. The CDR3 DNA is TGTGCCAGCAGTTCAGGACAGCCCGGCGGGGAGCAGTACTTC. Translating it yields CASSSGQPGGEQYF.

This clonotype was counted only a few times. This chain uses TRBV2 with TRBJ1-2, with TRBD1 matching over 7 bases. Germline CDR1 reads SNHLY; CDR2 reads FYNNEI. V lost 6 bases to trimming and J lost 13 bases; unmatched junction nucleotides: 8. The CDR3 is made up of 11 amino acids. CDR3 loop: CASSPGQVTTF. CDR3 coding DNA: TGTGCCAGCAGCCCCGGACAGGTTACCACCTTC.

In nucleotides, the CDR3 is TGTGCCAGCAGTTTTCGCATACCGCACGCCTACAATGAGCAGTTCTTC. This gives the protein CASSFRIPHAYNEQFF. The chain couples TRBV12-3 or TRBV12-4 to TRBJ2-1, with unresolved D. This CDR3 is 16 amino acids long. The V and J ends lost 3 bases and 2 bases respectively, with 14 bases between them.

This clonotype appeared many times. The chain carries TRBV6-2 or TRBV6-3 and TRBJ2-7; D ambiguous. Trimming stripped 6 bases from V and 1 base from J, with 4 bases between. The CDR3 has 11 residues. The germline V gene has CDR1 MNHEY and CDR2 SVGEGT. Here the CDR3 reads CASRSSYEQYF. CDR3 in DNA: TGTGCCAGCAGGTCGTCCTACGAGCAGTACTTC.

This clonotype was seen repeatedly, ten times or more. The chain couples TRBV15 to TRBJ2-7, with D perhaps TRBD1 (6 bases). Germline assignment: CDR1 LNHNV and CDR2 YYDKDF (reference sequence). The CDR3 length is 15 residues. V lost 0 bases and J lost 3, with 12 bases in between. The CDR3 is CATSRDLGRGYEQYF. CDR3 sequence (DNA): TGTGCCACCAGCAGAGATCTCGGCAGGGGCTACGAGCAGTACTTC.

This clonotype occurred many times. V and J are TRBV27 and TRBJ2-7, with TRBD2 matching 9 bases. The CDR3 covers 15 residues. With 2 bases clipped from V and 5 bases from J, the junction kept 7 bases outside the gene matches. In germline, CDR1 is MNHEY, CDR2 SMNVEV (reference sequence). The CDR3 DNA reads as TGTGCCAGCAGTTTAGGCGGGAGGGCGGGAGACGAGCAGTACTTC. Its protein is CASSLGGRAGDEQYF.

This clonotype was seen ten or more times. The rearrangement joins TRBV28 to TRBJ2-3; D not resolved. V lost 5 bases, J lost 1 base, and 13 bases lay in between. The germline gives CDR1 MDHEN, CDR2 SYDVKM. The length of the CDR3 is 15 residues. Here the CDR3 reads CASSPSRPGTDTQYF. Written as DNA, the CDR3 is TGTGCCAGCAGTCCCTCCCGACCGGGCACAGATACGCAGTATTTT.

This clonotype was seen many times. The rearrangement links TRBV6-1 to TRBJ2-5, with 7 bases matching TRBD1. Germline lookup yields CDR1 MNHNS and CDR2 SASEGT. V was pared by 6 bases and J by 5 bases, with 9 bases of the junction left unmatched. The CDR3 is 14 residues long. The CDR3 reads CASSSLTGSETQYF. CDR3 nucleotide sequence: TGTGCCAGCAGCAGCCTGACAGGGTCGGAGACCCAGTACTTC.

The rearrangement uses TRBV7-2 and TRBJ2-7; tentatively, D is TRBD1 or TRBD2 (6 bases each). Trimming took off 5 bases at V and 3 bases at J, with 14 bases between the two ends. The CDR3 contains 14 residues. CDR1 SGHTA and CDR2 FQGNSA come from the germline V gene. CDR3 amino acids: CASSASGGNYEQYF. The DNA for the CDR3 is TGTGCCAGCAGCGCCTCCGGGGGCAACTACGAGCAGTACTTC. The entire variable domain, with the rest obtained from reference TRBV7-2 and TRBJ2-7, is as follows: GAGVSQSPSNKVTEKGKDVELRCDPISGHTALYWYRQSLGQGLEFLIYFQGNSAPDKSGLPSDRFSAERTGGSVSTLTIQRTQQEDSAVYLCASSASGGNYEQYFGPGTRLTVT.

This chain uses TRBV4-3 with TRBJ2-7; D gene ambiguous. The CDR3 covers 14 residues. The V end was cut by 0 bases, the J end by 4 bases, with 10 bases between. Germline V gene lookup returns CDR1 LGHNA and CDR2 YSLEER. DNA of the CDR3: TGCGCCAGCAGCCAAGACCTTGGCCTATACGAGCAGTACTTC. It is translated as CASSQDLGLYEQYF.

This rearrangement joins TRBV4-1 to TRBJ1-1, with D unclear. The ends were cut back, 0 bases at V and 0 bases at J, with 8 bases in the middle. The CDR3 has 15 amino acids. The germline gives CDR1 MGHRA, CDR2 YSYEKL. The CDR3 sequence: CASSQELGMNTEAFF. Here the CDR3 DNA reads TGCGCCAGCAGCCAAGAGCTAGGAATGAACACTGAAGCTTTCTTT.

CDR3 loop: CASSTTNEGLLNQPQHF. The DNA for the CDR3 is TGTGCCAGCAGCACTACTAATGAGGGCCTTCTAAATCAGCCCCAGCATTTT. The chain has TRBV6-2 or TRBV6-3 and TRBJ1-5; D call uncertain. CDR1 and CDR2 (germline): MNHEY, SVGEGT. V lost 6 bases and J lost 4, with 22 bases in between. CDR3 length: 17 amino acids.

This clonotype was observed a few times. The J gene is TRBJ2-3, the V gene TRBV13, with TRBD2 matching over 7 bases. Losses at the gene ends were 1 base for V and 0 bases for J; bases not matched to a gene: 4. CDR1 and CDR2 from the germline V gene are PRHDT and FYEKMQ (reference sequence). The CDR3 length is 16 residues. CDR3 amino acids: CASSLEGSGSTDTQYF. The CDR3 nucleotides are TGTGCCAGCAGCTTAGAGGGTAGCGGGAGCACAGATACGCAGTATTTT.

This clonotype occurred a few times. The J gene is TRBJ2-5, the V gene TRBV11-2; 9 nucleotides match TRBD1. This CDR3 has 15 residues. The J segment lost 2 bases and the V segment lost 5 bases, leaving 6 bases of the junction unmatched. CDR1 is SGHAT, CDR2 FQNNGV, per germline. CDR3 region: CASSKPGQGQETQYF. The CDR3 bases are TGTGCCAGCAGCAAACCGGGACAGGGACAAGAGACCCAGTACTTC.

Notes on this clonotype: A much larger clone lies one base from this, so it may be a read error. V usage is TRBV20-1 and J usage is TRBJ1-2; perhaps TRBD1 as D (5 bases). V was clipped by 6 bases and J by 6 bases, with 26 bases between them. Germline CDR1 and CDR2: DFQATT and SNEGSKA (reference sequence). The CDR3 consists of 16 residues. As DNA, the CDR3 is TGCAGTGCCACGCCAATTCGGGACCCGAGGGACCATGGCTACACCTTC. Translated, it gives CSATPIRDPRDHGYTF.

A few counts support this clonotype. The CDR3 nucleotides are TGTGCCAGCAGCTTTACTAAGGGGGGGATAGAGCAGTACTTC. It translates to CASSFTKGGIEQYF. The chain uses TRBV7-8 and TRBJ2-7; tentative D call: TRBD2 (7 bases). The V end was cut by 3 bases, the J end by 7 bases, with 16 bases between. Germline CDR1 SGHVS, CDR2 FQNEAQ. This CDR3 has 14 amino acids.

The CDR3: CASRMQVGNQPQHF. In nucleotides, the CDR3 is TGTGCCAGTAGAATGCAGGTGGGCAATCAGCCCCAGCATTTT. This rearrangement joins TRBV19 to TRBJ1-5; D is unresolved. Looked up from germline, CDR1 is LNHDA and CDR2 is SQIVND (reference sequence). Trimming left V 6 bases short and J 2 bases short, with 11 bases between. The CDR3 has 14 amino acids.